The 18 T cell receptor beta chains presented below share a single source sample, sequenced in a study of T-cell memory formation after mild COVID-19. From the 5' RACE reads, TCRdb called clonotypes with MiXCR, one entry per CDR3 protein. This repertoire shows about 55,000 distinct CDR3 sequences, more than 8% found once; its top ten account for more than 1%. The sample taken for sequencing was PBMCs or a T cell subset sorted from them (not recorded which). The receptor source for this set is a man aged 18 to 29 who had mild COVID-19 (a few samples of this study predate the infection). Cell type and time point are not known.

This chain joins TRBV4-3 and TRBJ2-1, with 8 bases identical to TRBD2. The V segment lost 4 bases and the J segment 8 bases; nucleotides outside the gene matches: 1. CDR3 length: 12 residues. Germline lookup yields CDR1 LGHNA and CDR2 YSLEER. The CDR3 here is CASSRRGDEQFF. CDR3 sequence (DNA): TGCGCCAGCAGCCGGCGGGGGGATGAGCAGTTCTTC.

The chain uses TRBV10-3 and TRBJ2-1; possibly TRBD2 for D (7 bases). Trimming stripped 7 bases from V and 4 bases from J, with 23 bases between. In germline, CDR1 is ENHRY, CDR2 SYGVKD. This CDR3 spans 17 amino acids. CDR3 nucleotide sequence: TGTGCCATCACAGGGGAGGGGCTGGCCGACCCTTACAATGAGCAGTTCTTC. Its protein product is CAITGEGLADPYNEQFF.

This clonotype was observed a handful of times. The chain couples TRBV7-7 to TRBJ2-6, with D possibly being TRBD2 (5 bases). Trimming cost V 5 bases and J 3 bases, with 11 bases left between them. CDR1 is SSHAT and CDR2 is FNYEAQ in the germline V gene (reference sequence). The CDR3 has 15 residues. The CDR3 region has the DNA TGTGCCAGCAGCCCAGACGGGGATGGGGCCAACGTCCTGACTTTC. This translates into CASSPDGDGANVLTF.

This clonotype was counted ten times or more. The chain couples TRBV12-3 or TRBV12-4 to TRBJ2-7, with 10 bases fitting TRBD1. Unmatched junction bases numbered 12, after V lost 4 bases and J lost 0 bases. This CDR3 is built from 18 residues. For the CDR3, the DNA is TGTGCCAGCAGTTCCGACTGGACAGGGGGTATCACCTCCTACGAGCAGTACTTC. Protein sequence: CASSSDWTGGITSYEQYF.

The chain couples TRBV10-3 to TRBJ2-5, with TRBD2 matching over 11 bases. The CDR3 consists of 15 residues. Germline values: CDR1 ENHRY, CDR2 SYGVKD. V was clipped by 5 bases and J by 5 bases; unmatched bases: 7. In DNA form, the CDR3 reads TGTGCCATCAGTAAGACTAGCGGGGTAGCTGAGACCCAGTACTTC. Encoded protein: CAISKTSGVAETQYF.

DNA for the CDR3: TGTGCCAGCAGCTTAAGGGGGGCTGAAGCTTTCTTT. This codes for CASSLRGAEAFF. The chain couples TRBV7-2 to TRBJ1-1; TRBD1 is a possible D gene (6 bases). The CDR3 contains 12 residues. Per germline, CDR1 SGHTA and CDR2 FQGNSA. The ends were cut back, 2 bases at V and 6 bases at J, with 7 bases in the middle.

This clonotype was seen only a few times. The chain has TRBV20-1 and TRBJ2-1; D not resolved. The CDR3 is made up of 15 amino acids. CDR1 is DFQATT, CDR2 SNEGSKA, per germline (reference sequence). The V end was cut by 0 bases, the J end by 5 bases, with 14 bases between. The DNA of the CDR3 is TGCAGTGCTAGAGATTCGAAGCGTATGAACAATGAGCAGTTCTTC. It specifies CSARDSKRMNNEQFF.

As for this clonotype: At one of its ends the junction is not consistent with the germline gene, which may arise from a read error. The chain uses TRBV12-3 or TRBV12-4 and TRBJ1-5; D is unresolved. This CDR3 is 15 amino acids long. This CDR3 is CASSLRRRFNKPQHF. The DNA for the CDR3 is TGTGCCAGCAGTCTAAGGAGACGGTTCAATAAGCCCCAGCATTTT.

This clonotype appeared many times. The V call is TRBV5-1, the J call TRBJ1-2; D remains ambiguous. The CDR3 length is 15 residues. Germline V gene sequence: CDR1 SGHRS, CDR2 YFSETQ. V shed 4 bases and J shed 4 bases, with 17 bases lying between them. CDR3 bases: TGCGCCAGCAGCCGGAGGACGGCGGAGAGCTATGGCTACACCTTC. Translating it yields CASSRRTAESYGYTF.

The table lists this clonotype with a few counts. The chain uses TRBV7-9 and TRBJ2-5; 13 bases are shared with TRBD2. The germline V gene encodes CDR1 SEHNR and CDR2 FQNEAQ (reference sequence). Unmatched junction bases numbered 6, after V lost 5 bases and J lost 3 bases. The CDR3 contains 16 residues. CDR3 nucleotide sequence: TGTGCCAGCAGCCCCCGGGGACTAGCGGGGAAAGAGACCCAGTACTTC. Its translation is CASSPRGLAGKETQYF.

In the case of this clonotype: A read error may be the cause here, since a much bigger clone is one base away. The chain joins TRBV3-1 to TRBJ2-5; D is uncertain. CDR3 size: 13 residues. V lost 5 bases to trimming and J lost 5 bases, with 12 bases between them. CDR1 and CDR2 (germline): LGHDT, YNNKEL (reference sequence). In nucleotides, the CDR3 is TGTGCCAGCAGCGGGGATCTGGTGGAGACCCAGTACTTC. It codes for CASSGDLVETQYF.

CDR3 protein: CASSLEVSVGYTF. The CDR3 DNA reads as TGTGCCAGCAGCTTAGAAGTGTCGGTTGGCTACACCTTC. V usage is TRBV11-1 and J usage is TRBJ1-2; D unclear. V was shortened by 1 base and J by 7 bases, with 10 bases between the two germline ends. Germline V gene data show CDR1 as SGHAT and CDR2 as FQDESV (reference sequence). This CDR3 spans 13 amino acids.

The genes are TRBV4-3 and TRBJ1-5; no definite D call. Trimming took off 0 bases at V and 3 bases at J, with 12 bases between the two ends. This CDR3 has 16 amino acids. CDR1 is LGHNA, CDR2 YSLEER, per germline. Written as DNA, the CDR3 is TGCGCCAGCAGCCAAGATTTGCAGAACCCCAATCAGCCCCAGCATTTT. Protein sequence: CASSQDLQNPNQPQHF.

The genes are TRBV5-6 and TRBJ2-2, with 9 bases aligning to TRBD1. With 4 bases clipped from V and 7 bases from J, the junction kept 8 bases outside the gene matches. The CDR3 is made up of 15 amino acids. Germline CDR1 is SGHDT and CDR2 is YYEEEE. The CDR3 loop reads CASSKDRGNGGELFF. CDR3 DNA sequence: TGTGCCAGCAGCAAAGACAGGGGGAACGGCGGGGAGCTGTTTTTT.

This rearrangement joins TRBV7-8 to TRBJ1-3; weak D call: TRBD1 (5 bases). Germline V CDR1 and CDR2: SGHVS, FQNEAQ. The CDR3 covers 12 residues. V gave up 5 bases and J gave up 13 bases, with 15 bases separating them. CDR3 in DNA: TGTGCCAGCAGCCCCCAAGACAGAGAAATATATTTT. This codes for CASSPQDREIYF.

A few counts support this clonotype. V and J are TRBV3-1 and TRBJ2-7, with D perhaps TRBD2 (5 bases). CDR3 size: 13 residues. Trimming took off 7 bases at V and 7 bases at J, with 17 bases between the two ends. From germline, CDR1 is LGHDT and CDR2 YNNKEL (reference sequence). The CDR3 DNA reads as TGTGCCAGCATCCCCTGGGAGCCCCGTGAGCAGTACGTC. It is translated as CASIPWEPREQYV.

The V call is TRBV5-6, the J call TRBJ1-1; weak D call: TRBD1 (5 bases). V lost 4 bases and J 7 bases, leaving 14 bases between the germline ends. Germline CDR1 reads SGHDT; CDR2 reads YYEEEE. The CDR3 is made up of 13 amino acids. CDR3 in amino acids: CASSPMRGGEAFF. As DNA, the CDR3 is TGTGCCAGCAGCCCAATGAGGGGCGGTGAAGCTTTCTTT.

The chain joins TRBV18 to TRBJ1-1; perhaps TRBD1 as D (5 bases). The germline V gene encodes CDR1 KGHSH and CDR2 LQKENI. V gave up 6 bases and J gave up 3 bases, with 17 bases separating them. The CDR3 is 15 amino acids. The CDR3 DNA reads as TGTGCCAGCTCCATGGCGGGGGGGACTGACACTGAAGCTTTCTTT. Translating gives CASSMAGGTDTEAFF.